This T cell receptor (beta chain) was captured by sequencing in a study of PD-1 blockade in classical Hodgkin lymphoma. The method was immunoSEQ multiplex PCR; TCRdb's version includes in-frame clones alone and lacks a portion of them. The data contain roughly 12,000 clones, around 82% of them singletons. Germline assignment: CDR1 MNHEY and CDR2 SVGAGI. The CDR3 is made up of 15 amino acids. V dropped 6 bases and J dropped 0; count of bases not matched to a gene: 3. Brentuximab vedotin exposure varied among the patients, all of whom had relapsed after autologous stem cell transplantation. Investigators obtained CD8+ T cells from thawed PBMCs by magnetic negative selection.

The rearrangement joins TRBV6-5 to TRBJ2-3, with 10 bases fitting TRBD2. The TCR sequence derives from a human donor with classical Hodgkin lymphoma. The sample was CD8+ T cells from blood, taken at baseline. CDR3 nucleotide sequence: TGTGCCAGCAGCTCGACTAGCGGGAGCACAGATACGCAGTATTTT. Translated: CASSSTSGSTDTQYF.